These T cell receptor beta chains were read from a single sample in a study of early T cells in non-severe SARS-CoV-2 infection. TCRdb reprocessed the 5' RACE reads with MiXCR, giving one entry per CDR3 protein. The sample lists some 58,000 distinct CDR3 sequences, 13% occurring once. Sequenced input: whole blood. The origin of the receptors is an adult who was a healthcare worker with PCR-confirmed SARS-CoV-2 infection or an uninfected control (not recorded which). CDR3s include the opening cysteine and the closing phenylalanine or tryptophan. The D gene is left open where the match is weak. Not every row has a clone size; where given, it reads once, few, many or a size class.

TRBV6-6,TRBJ1-1,few,-,TGTGCCAGCACCTTGGAGGGTCTGGGCACTGAAGCTTTCTTT,CASTLEGLGTEAFF
TRBV10-1,TRBJ1-2,many,TRBD1,TGCGCCAGCATTCCGGACAGGGGGCTAGGCTACACCTTC,CASIPDRGLGYTF
TRBV12-3/TRBV12-4,TRBJ2-1,many,TRBD2,TGTGCCAGCAGGGGACTAGCGGGGGGGCCAGGGCATGAGCAGTTCTTC,CASRGLAGGPGHEQFF
TRBV7-2,TRBJ1-5,many,-,TGTGCCAGCAGCTTTCGAGTCTCGGGTGGTGAGCAGCCCCAGCATTTT,CASSFRVSGGEQPQHF
TRBV6-6,TRBJ1-1,-,-,TGTGCCAGCAGTTACTCGAAGGCCTTGGGGGACACTGAAGCTTACTTT,CASSYSKALGDTEAYF
TRBV12-3/TRBV12-4,TRBJ1-1,once,-,TGTGCCAGCAGGTGGACGGCAGTGAACACTGAAGCTTTCTTT,CASRWTAVNTEAFF
TRBV27,TRBJ2-1,-,-,TGTGCCAGCAGTTCCGGGACTGAGACCTCCTACAATGAGCAGTTCTTC,CASSSGTETSYNEQFF
TRBV7-8,TRBJ2-7,few,-,TGTGCCAGCAGCTTTGAAAGCAGGGCAGAGCCCGAGCAGTACTTC,CASSFESRAEPEQYF
TRBV6-5,TRBJ1-2,few,-,TGTGCCAGCAGTTACCGGCAGGGGTATGGCTACACCTTC,CASSYRQGYGYTF
TRBV28,TRBJ2-4,-,-,TGTGCCAGCAGTCCCGGGACACTAGCCAAAAACATTCAGTACTTC,CASSPGTLAKNIQYF
TRBV3-1,TRBJ2-2,-,TRBD1,TGTGCCAGCAGCCAAGAGTACAGGGGGACCGGGGAGCTGTTTTTT,CASSQEYRGTGELFF
TRBV4-2,TRBJ2-1,-,TRBD2,TGTGCCAGCAGCCAAGGAGGGACTAGCGGGGGATTGTACAATGAGCAGTTCTTC,CASSQGGTSGGLYNEQFF
TRBV20-1,TRBJ1-6,many,TRBD1,TGCAGTGCTAGCCTTACAGGGGAGGATTCACCCCTCCACTTT,CSASLTGEDSPLHF
TRBV5-1,TRBJ2-2,-,-,TGCGCCAGCAGCTTGACAGGGACGTTGGCCGGGGAGCTGTTTTTT,CASSLTGTLAGELFF
TRBV19,TRBJ2-5,-,-,TGTGCCAGTAGTACCAGGACTTTGGAAGAGACCCAGTACTTC,CASSTRTLEETQYF
TRBV18,TRBJ1-2,few,-,TGTGCGACCGTCGGGGGAGGCTATGGCTACACCTTC,CATVGGGYGYTF
TRBV5-5,TRBJ2-2,-,-,TGTGCCAGCTTAGTGGGAGGTCATAACACCGGGGAGCTGTTTTTT,CASLVGGHNTGELFF
TRBV18,TRBJ1-4,many,TRBD1,TGTGCCAGCTCAGGGACAGCAACTAATGAAAAACTGTTTTTT,CASSGTATNEKLFF
TRBV3-1,TRBJ2-7,-,-,TGTGCCAGCAGCCGAGATCCCTACGAGCAGTACTTC,CASSRDPYEQYF
TRBV6-5,TRBJ2-7,many,TRBD1,TGTGCCAGCAGTTACCTGAACGGGACAGGGAGATTCGAGCAGTACTTC,CASSYLNGTGRFEQYF
TRBV6-2/TRBV6-3,TRBJ2-3,few,TRBD2,TGTGCCAGCAGTTCGGGGAGCGGGGCCCCGCCCCCGCAGTATTTT,CASSSGSGAPPPQYF
TRBV20-1,TRBJ1-1,few,TRBD1,TGCAGTGCCAGGGGGGCCGCCTATGCTGAAGCTTTCTTT,CSARGAAYAEAFF
TRBV29-1,TRBJ2-3,-,-,TGCAGCGGAGGGTACGGGAGCACAGATACGCAGTATTTT,CSGGYGSTDTQYF
TRBV29-1,TRBJ1-2,few,-,TGCAGCGTTCTACGGGGCCCTAACTATGGCTACACCTTC,CSVLRGPNYGYTF
TRBV12-5,TRBJ2-3,-,TRBD2,TGTGCTAGTAAGGGAGGGTTCCGCACAGATACGCAGTATTTT,CASKGGFRTDTQYF
TRBV12-3/TRBV12-4,TRBJ1-3,-,TRBD1,TGTGCCAGCAGCAGGGACAGGGGATTAATTGGAAACACCATATATTTT,CASSRDRGLIGNTIYF
TRBV20-1,TRBJ2-7,-,-,TGCAGTGCCAGGAAGGGAACCGGCGAGCAGTACTTC,CSARKGTGEQYF
TRBV6-4,TRBJ1-2,few,TRBD1,TGTGCCAGCAGTCGGACAGGGGACTATGGCTACACCTTC,CASSRTGDYGYTF
TRBV4-2,TRBJ2-5,few,-,TGTGCCAGCAGCCAAGCCCTGCGGGAAGAGACCCAGTACTTC,CASSQALREETQYF
TRBV5-1,TRBJ1-1,many,-,TGCGCCAGCAGCTTGGCCCAGGGCGAAAGGACTGAAGCTTTCTTT,CASSLAQGERTEAFF
TRBV4-3,TRBJ2-4,-,TRBD2,TGCGCCAGCAGCCAAGAGGGCCTAGCGGTAAACATTCAGTACTTC,CASSQEGLAVNIQYF
TRBV4-1,TRBJ2-5,many,TRBD2,TGCGCCAGCAGCCAAGGGACTAGTTATTCTTCAGAGACCCAGTACTTC,CASSQGTSYSSETQYF
TRBV6-5,TRBJ1-5,many,-,TGTGCCAGCAGTTACTCGTGGGGAGATAGTCAGCCCCAGCATTTT,CASSYSWGDSQPQHF
TRBV11-2,TRBJ2-2,few,-,TGTGCCAGCAGCTTGACAGCGAACACCGGGGAGCTGTTTTTT,CASSLTANTGELFF
TRBV6-6,TRBJ1-6,many,-,TGTGCCAGCATGCAAGGGGCGGGTTCACCCCTCCACTTT,CASMQGAGSPLHF
TRBV14,TRBJ1-2,-,-,TGTGCCAGCAGCCAAGACTCTATTCTGGGCAGGGTACACGGCTACACCTTC,CASSQDSILGRVHGYTF